Shown below are 31 T cell receptor beta chains from a single sample sequenced in a study of T cells expressing NK-cell markers. TCRdb reprocessed the 5' RACE reads and stores each CDR3 protein as one record, lacking DNA. The sample data list 350,000 to 500,000 distinct CDR3 sequences. The sequenced sample was blood T cells: a sorted CD56 or NKG2C T cell subset, CD4+ or CD8+ T cells, or bulk PBMC T cells (not recorded which). The receptors originated from a woman between 18 and 69 years old in good health.

CDR3 in amino acids: CASRSTGGGNSPLHF. The V and J genes are TRBV4-1 and TRBJ1-6; TCRdb's D gene call, TRBD1, goes unchecked for lack of DNA. Germline lookup yields CDR1 MGHRA and CDR2 YSYEKL. This CDR3 has 15 amino acids.

V and J are TRBV28 and TRBJ2-7; lacking DNA, the TRBD1 call made by TCRdb goes unchecked. CDR3 length: 15 residues. CDR1 is MDHEN, CDR2 SYDVKM, per germline. This chain's CDR3 is CASSLHGDPLYEQYF.

The rearrangement links TRBV6-4 to TRBJ2-5; checking the TCRdb D call of TRBD1 is not possible without DNA. This CDR3 region has 13 residues. Looked up from germline, CDR1 is MRHNA and CDR2 is SNTAGT. The CDR3 protein is CARPETGEETQYF.

V and J are TRBV20-1 and TRBJ2-7; lacking DNA, the TRBD2 call made by TCRdb goes unchecked. The CDR3 runs to 14 residues. Germline assignment: CDR1 DFQATT and CDR2 SNEGSKA (reference sequence). The CDR3 is CSAGTSGSPYEQYF.

The chain carries TRBV12-3 or TRBV12-4 and TRBJ2-3; no DNA is available, so the TRBD1 call from TCRdb remains unchecked. The CDR3 runs 16 residues. The chain's CDR3 is CASSFLIGTGTDTQYF.

The V gene is TRBV29-1, the J gene TRBJ2-1; no DNA is available, so the TRBD1 call from TCRdb remains unchecked. The length of the CDR3 is 14 residues. The germline V gene encodes CDR1 SQVTM and CDR2 ANQGSEA. Here the CDR3 reads CSASQGPLYNEQFF.

The rearrangement uses TRBV9 and TRBJ2-1; absent DNA, TCRdb's TRBD2 call cannot be checked. Germline CDR1 SGDLS, CDR2 YYNGEE. The CDR3 runs 16 residues. The CDR3 here is CASSVGGRAFADEQFF.

This chain joins TRBV7-9 and TRBJ1-2. Per the germline V gene, CDR1 is SEHNR and CDR2 is FQNEAQ (reference sequence). CDR3 length: 13 amino acids. CDR3 sequence reads: CASSFQSLYGYTF.

The gene calls are TRBV29-1 and TRBJ2-5; TCRdb designates TRBD2, a call that cannot be tested without DNA. This CDR3 region has 13 residues. Germline values: CDR1 SQVTM, CDR2 ANQGSEA. CDR3 loop: CSVASGGRVAQYF.

This chain joins TRBV2 and TRBJ1-2; the TCRdb D gene call, TRBD1, has no DNA to confirm it. Germline V CDR1 and CDR2: SNHLY, FYNNEI. The CDR3 loop spans 13 amino acids. The CDR3 is CASKSGTNYGYTF.

The rearrangement uses TRBV10-2 and TRBJ2-6; TCRdb indicates TRBD1, and absent DNA this call remains unverified. The CDR3 is made up of 16 amino acids. The germline V gene encodes CDR1 WSHSY and CDR2 SAAADI. The CDR3 loop is CASLTGSSSGANVLTF.

V and J are TRBV5-1 and TRBJ1-5; checking the TCRdb D call of TRBD1 is not possible without DNA. Germline V gene lookup returns CDR1 SGHRS and CDR2 YFSETQ. This CDR3 spans 17 amino acids. CDR3 protein: CASSPGTGHYSNQPQHF.

The rearrangement uses TRBV11-2 and TRBJ2-1; TCRdb proposes TRBD1, but this gene call is untestable without DNA. This CDR3 region has 15 residues. CDR1 and CDR2 (germline): SGHAT, FQNNGV. CDR3 sequence reads: CASSVRDIRYNEQFF.

This chain joins TRBV2 and TRBJ2-3; TCRdb gives TRBD1 as the D gene, but with no DNA this cannot be confirmed. This CDR3 has 15 amino acids. Germline V lookup: CDR1 SNHLY, CDR2 FYNNEI. CDR3 sequence reads: CASTPRETSTDTQYF. Filled out from reference TRBV2 and TRBJ2-3, the complete variable domain reads EPEVTQTPSHQVTQMGQEVILRCVPISNHLYFYWYRQILGQKVEFLVSFYNNEISEKSEIFDDQFSVERPDGSNFTLKIRSTKLEDSAMYFCASTPRETSTDTQYFGPGTRLTVL.

The chain couples TRBV30 to TRBJ1-2; TCRdb's D gene call, TRBD1, goes unchecked for lack of DNA. Per the germline V gene, CDR1 is GTSNPN and CDR2 is SVGIG (reference sequence). The CDR3 has 13 amino acids. CDR3: CAWRDRVLAGYTF.

The chain is built from TRBV6-6 and TRBJ2-3. Germline values: CDR1 MNHNY, CDR2 SVGAGI (reference sequence). The CDR3 is made up of 12 amino acids. Here the CDR3 reads CASQLLSDTQYF.

The J gene is TRBJ1-1, the V gene TRBV12-3 or TRBV12-4; with no DNA, the TCRdb D assignment of TRBD1 cannot be verified. This CDR3 has 14 residues. The CDR3 reads CASSFSNRDTEAFF.

The V gene is TRBV11-2, the J gene TRBJ1-3. Germline V gene sequence: CDR1 SGHAT, CDR2 FQNNGV. This CDR3 is built from 18 residues. The CDR3 sequence is CASSLNPPKASSGNTIYF.

The chain has TRBV9 and TRBJ1-5. Germline CDR1 and CDR2: SGDLS and YYNGEE. There are 13 residues in the CDR3. The CDR3 reads CASSVAGDQPQHF. The variable domain in full, completed from reference TRBV9 and TRBJ1-5, reads DSGVTQTPKHLITATGQRVTLRCSPRSGDLSVYWYQQSLDQGLQFLIQYYNGEERAKGNILERFSAQQFPDLHSELNLSSLELGDSALYFCASSVAGDQPQHFGDGTRLSIL.

This chain links TRBV5-1 with TRBJ2-2; the D gene TCRdb calls, TRBD1, cannot be checked with no DNA. Germline values: CDR1 SGHRS, CDR2 YFSETQ. The CDR3 loop spans 18 amino acids. The CDR3 loop is CASSLAPGQIPNTGELFF.

This chain links TRBV6-2 or TRBV6-3 with TRBJ1-1. Germline loops: CDR1 MNHEY, CDR2 SVGEGT. The CDR3 contains 18 residues. Here the CDR3 reads CASSYSSSRTISNTEAFF.

The J gene is TRBJ1-5, the V gene TRBV19. The CDR3 length is 15 residues. In germline, CDR1 is LNHDA, CDR2 SQIVND (reference sequence). The CDR3 sequence is CASSIVTASNQPQHF.

This chain joins TRBV9 and TRBJ1-2; the TCRdb D gene call, TRBD1, has no DNA to confirm it. Germline V lookup: CDR1 SGDLS, CDR2 YYNGEE. The CDR3 has 15 amino acids. The CDR3 reads CASSVGAGEGYGYTF.

The gene calls are TRBV20-1 and TRBJ2-7; without DNA, the TCRdb call of TRBD1 cannot be checked. The CDR3 has 14 residues. Germline V gene data show CDR1 as DFQATT and CDR2 as SNEGSKA (reference sequence). CDR3 amino acids: CSAKQGTHPYEQYF.

The chain recombines TRBV11-1 with TRBJ2-5; the TCRdb D gene call, TRBD2, has no DNA to confirm it. The length of the CDR3 is 19 residues. Germline assignment: CDR1 SGHAT and CDR2 FQDESV (reference sequence). The CDR3 here is CASSPFIPRSGGAQETQYF.

The chain uses TRBV6-2 or TRBV6-3 and TRBJ2-4; there is no DNA to check the TCRdb D call of TRBD1. Germline-derived CDR1 and CDR2 are MNHEY and SVGEGT. The CDR3 extends over 13 amino acids. This CDR3 reads CASSPGRRNIQYF.

The gene calls are TRBV12-3 or TRBV12-4 and TRBJ2-3; absent DNA, TCRdb's TRBD1 call cannot be checked. This CDR3 spans 14 amino acids. CDR3 residues: CASSDSTLTDTQYF.

The chain combines TRBV20-1 with TRBJ2-5; TCRdb selects TRBD2, and the lack of DNA leaves this call unchecked. CDR3 size: 12 residues. Looked up from germline, CDR1 is DFQATT and CDR2 is SNEGSKA (reference sequence). The CDR3 protein is CSAPGVLETQYF.

The chain carries TRBV28 and TRBJ1-1; TCRdb calls TRBD1, which cannot be checked without DNA. The CDR3 length is 15 residues. Germline V gene data show CDR1 as MDHEN and CDR2 as SYDVKM. CDR3 in amino acids: CASSLGGRLNTEAFF.

J is TRBJ2-3 and V is TRBV6-5; there is no DNA to check the TCRdb D call of TRBD2. CDR3 length equals 17 residues. Germline assignment: CDR1 MNHEY and CDR2 SVGAGI. This CDR3 reads CASSYFQVAGGSDTQYF.

J is TRBJ2-1 and V is TRBV2; TCRdb indicates TRBD1, and absent DNA this call remains unverified. The CDR3 has 14 amino acids. Germline lookup yields CDR1 SNHLY and CDR2 FYNNEI. The CDR3 protein is CASSEDRLLNEQFF.